Shown below are 2 T cell receptor beta chains from a single sample sequenced in a study of monozygotic twins with inflammatory bowel disease. TCRdb re-called the 5' RACE reads; one entry per CDR3 protein, DNA not given. Its table records some 83,000 distinct CDR3 sequences. Material: blood. The receptors here all came from a human donor with ulcerative colitis or Crohn's disease, or a healthy co-twin of an affected twin (not recorded which).

The chain combines TRBV20-1 with TRBJ2-1; TCRdb's D call, TRBD2, is unchecked because there is no DNA. The CDR3 has 18 residues. Germline lookup yields CDR1 DFQATT and CDR2 SNEGSKA (reference sequence). This CDR3 reads CSARSGTSGGAQYNEQFF.

The gene calls are TRBV20-1 and TRBJ1-5; TCRdb indicates TRBD1, and absent DNA this call remains unverified. This CDR3 is built from 16 residues. Germline V lookup: CDR1 DFQATT, CDR2 SNEGSKA (reference sequence). This CDR3 is CSAKNAGQGVNQPQHF.